The rows below give T cell receptor beta chains drawn from one sample of a study of CD8+ T cells in alopecia areata. The method was immunoSEQ multiplex PCR; TCRdb's version includes in-frame clones alone and lacks a portion of them. The sample lists over 150,000 clones; roughly 64% were seen once. Source: CD4+ T cells sorted from blood, taken at week 24, from a patient treated with tofacitinib. Source of these receptors: a human donor with alopecia areata. Each CDR3 is given with its conserved first and last residue. The D gene is left open where the match is weak. Clone size appears in some rows only: once, few, many, or a class for an expanded clone.

>TRBJ1-5|few|-|TRBV28
TGTGCCAGCAGGGCTTGGCACGGGAAGCCTAATCAGCCCCAGCATTTT
CASRAWHGKPNQPQHF
>TRBJ2-5|-|-|TRBV9
TGTGCCAGCAGCGGGGCCCTTCGGGAGACCCAGTACTTC
CASSGALRETQYF
>TRBJ2-7|-|TRBD1|TRBV5-1
TGCGCCAGCAGCTTAGAGGGACAGTACGAGCAGTACTTC
CASSLEGQYEQYF
>TRBJ2-4|many|-|TRBV4-2
TGTGCCAGCAGCCAAATAGGGGAAAACATTCAGTACTTC
CASSQIGENIQYF
>TRBJ2-7|few|-|TRBV7-9
TGTGCCAGCAGCTCTCAACGGGGTCACGAGCAGTACTTC
CASSSQRGHEQYF
>TRBJ2-3|many|-|TRBV10-3
TGTGCCATCAGTGCTGGGACAACTCGCAGCACGCAGTATTTT
CAISAGTTRSTQYF
>TRBJ1-2|few|TRBD1|TRBV29-1
TGCAGCGTTCAATGGTGGCAGGGGGGAGGCTACACCTTC
CSVQWWQGGGYTF
>TRBJ1-1|many|-|TRBV9
TGTGCCAGCAGCGTAGGGCAGCTCAACACTGAAGCTTTCTTT
CASSVGQLNTEAFF
>TRBJ1-1|-|-|TRBV7-9
TGTGCCAGCAGCTTCACAGGGTTAGCTTTCTTT
CASSFTGLAFF
>TRBJ2-5|once|-|TRBV5-1
TGCGCCAGCAGCTTGGCCCGGGTTTCCCAAGAGACCCAGTACTTC
CASSLARVSQETQYF
>TRBJ1-1|few|-|TRBV30
TGTGCCTGGAGTGTGGAGGGTAAGGGTGAAGCTTTCTTT
CAWSVEGKGEAFF
>TRBJ2-1|-|-|TRBV7-9
TGTGCCAGCAGCTTGCTCGGGGGTGAGCAGTTCTTC
CASSLLGGEQFF
>TRBJ2-7|few|-|TRBV4-3
TGCGCCAGCAGCCAAGAGCTGGGGGCTGAGCAGTACTTC
CASSQELGAEQYF
>TRBJ2-7|few|-|TRBV18
TGTGCCAGCTCACCTGGGGGATCCTACGAGCAGTACTTC
CASSPGGSYEQYF
>TRBJ1-1|-|-|TRBV4-3
TGCGCCAGCAGCCAAGTGCAGGGTCAGGCTGAAGCTTTCTTT
CASSQVQGQAEAFF
>TRBJ2-5|-|-|TRBV7-6
TGTGCCAGCAGCTTATTAGCCCCCACGGGCGCCGAGACCCAGTACTTC
CASSLLAPTGAETQYF
>TRBJ1-5|-|-|TRBV19
TGTGCCAGTAGTATAAGAGGGCTTAATCAGCCCCAGCATTTT
CASSIRGLNQPQHF
>TRBJ1-2|-|TRBD1|TRBV5-4
TGTGCCAGCAGCTTGGACAGGGGGATGTATGGCTACACCTTC
CASSLDRGMYGYTF